This T cell receptor (beta chain) was retrieved from a study of identifying expanded T cells in peripheral blood. General study results and limits: Across healthy donors, higher total template counts meant significantly greater approximately 2-week count variance.

Germline assignment: CDR1 SGHAT and CDR2 FQNNGV. Trimming took 1 base from V and 9 from J; bases not matched to a gene: 8. CDR3 length: 15 residues. Notes on this clone: What it binds is unknown.

TCRdb's table, derived via immunoSEQ multiplex PCR, lists solely in-frame clones and lacks some. The data show around 90,000 clones, around 89% seen once. Sequencing was done on a sample of blood. The TCR originated in a person aged 18 to 75 in good health. The chain has TRBV11-2 and TRBJ2-1; 8 bases are shared with TRBD1. CDR3 nucleotides: TGTGCCAGCAGCTTAGGAGGGACAGGATCTGGTGAGCAGTTCTTC. It yields the protein CASSLGGTGSGEQFF.